These 31 T cell receptor beta chains share one sample of origin, sequenced in a study of shared clonotypes between healthy human individuals. Produced via immunoSEQ multiplex PCR; TCRdb's table is partial and in-frame only. The sample records approximately 500,000 clones, 79% being singletons. Sequenced sample: PBMCs. The receptors come from a woman in her forties in good health. Some clones in this sample may be carry-over from other donors' samples.

The chain links TRBV7-8 to TRBJ2-7, with 8 positions matching TRBD2. Looked up from germline, CDR1 is SGHVS and CDR2 is FQNEAQ. The CDR3 runs 15 residues. V shed 5 bases and J 3 bases; nucleotides not matched to a gene: 9. DNA of the CDR3: TGTGCCAGCAGCAACGACCGAAGCGGGAGCTACGAGCAGTACTTC. Translation gives CASSNDRSGSYEQYF.

This clone was found a few times. The gene calls are TRBV9 and TRBJ1-1; D not certain. Germline CDR1 is SGDLS and CDR2 is YYNGEE. V was pared by 0 bases and J by 5 bases, with 11 bases between. The CDR3 sequence is 14 residues long. CDR3 loop: CASSVGPGVTEAFF. CDR3 bases: TGTGCCAGCAGCGTAGGGCCCGGGGTTACTGAAGCTTTCTTT.

The rearrangement links TRBV14 to TRBJ1-1; D call uncertain. CDR1 is SGHDN and CDR2 is FVKESK in the germline V gene. V lost 1 base and J 3 bases, leaving 6 bases between the germline ends. The CDR3 is 13 residues long. Here the CDR3 reads CASSQAIHTEAFF. DNA of the CDR3: TGTGCCAGCAGCCAAGCAATCCACACTGAAGCTTTCTTT.

This chain links TRBV7-2 with TRBJ2-7; D ambiguous. V lost 4 bases to trimming and J lost 2 bases, with 6 bases between them. Per the germline V gene, CDR1 is SGHTA and CDR2 is FQGNSA. This CDR3 region has 12 residues. The CDR3 region has the DNA TGTGCCAGCAGCTCCACCCCCTACGAGCAGTACTTC. Translated, it gives CASSSTPYEQYF.

With regard to this clone: Mismatch with germline at one junction end may stem from a read error. The chain links TRBV28 to TRBJ1-3, with D uncertain. There are 15 residues in the CDR3. Per the germline V gene, CDR1 is MDHEN and CDR2 is SYDVKM. This CDR3 reads CASSLRGQRGDTIYF. In nucleotides, the CDR3 is TGTGCCAGCAGTTTACGAGGGCAGCGTGGAGACACCATATATTTT.

The rearrangement joins TRBV6-1 to TRBJ1-4; D might be TRBD1 (6 bases). The germline CDR1 and CDR2 sequences are MNHNS and SASEGT. This CDR3 comprises 14 residues. Trimming pared 6 bases from V and 7 bases from J, leaving 15 bases between. This chain's CDR3 is CASSRVRGVEKLFF. The CDR3, as DNA: TGTGCCAGCAGCCGAGTAAGGGGGGTTGAAAAACTGTTTTTT.

J is TRBJ2-7 and V is TRBV23-1; a weak D match, TRBD1 (6 bases). TRBV23-1 is sorted into the ORF group, with uncertain function. Trimming removed 0 bases at V and 3 bases at J, with 12 bases between. There are 15 residues in the CDR3. CDR3 amino acids: CASSQSGTTIYEQYF. Here the CDR3 DNA reads TGCGCCAGCAGTCAATCGGGGACAACAATCTACGAGCAGTACTTC.

Remarks on this clone: The same CDR3 arises from other DNA sequences in this sample as well. CDR3 sequence reads: CASSKGQGGSYEQYF. In DNA, the CDR3 is TGTGCCAGTAGTAAAGGACAGGGGGGCTCCTACGAGCAGTACTTC. The V gene is TRBV19, the J gene TRBJ2-7; 10 nucleotides line up with TRBD1. The ends lost 4 bases at V and 0 bases at J; junction bases unmatched: 3. The CDR3 is made up of 15 amino acids. Germline assignment: CDR1 LNHDA and CDR2 SQIVND (reference sequence).

V and J are TRBV10-3 and TRBJ2-3; no reliable D call. This CDR3 spans 13 amino acids. V was trimmed by 1 base and J by 13 bases, leaving 15 bases between them. In germline, CDR1 is ENHRY, CDR2 SYGVKD. The CDR3 coding sequence is TGTGCCATCAGTGAGTTGGGAACGCTAGTCGAGTATTTT. Residues: CAISELGTLVEYF.

This clone has only a few counts. Other nucleotide sequences from this sample produce the same CDR3. The rearrangement links TRBV6-5 to TRBJ1-3, with D unclear. This CDR3 is built from 15 residues. The V and J ends lost 2 bases and 1 base respectively, with 9 bases between them. Germline CDR1 reads MNHEY; CDR2 reads SVGAGI. The CDR3 coding sequence is TGTGCCAGCAGTTACCGGTGGAGTTCTGGAAACACCATATATTTT. It is translated as CASSYRWSSGNTIYF.

The chain links TRBV9 to TRBJ1-1, with D hard to call. The CDR3 loop spans 13 amino acids. The V gene's germline CDR1 is SGDLS and CDR2 YYNGEE. Trimming left V 2 bases short and J 7 bases short, with 12 bases between. CDR3 sequence reads: CASSVLQSHEAFF. CDR3 coding DNA: TGTGCCAGCAGCGTCTTACAGTCACATGAAGCTTTCTTT.

The sample holds a few counts of this clone. V is TRBV6-4 and J is TRBJ2-3; D is uncertain. Trimming removed 2 bases from V and 4 bases from J, with 13 bases in between. The germline V gene encodes CDR1 MRHNA and CDR2 SNTAGT. The CDR3 runs to 15 residues. This CDR3 is CASSDQAASSDTQYF. CDR3 sequence (DNA): TGTGCCAGCAGTGACCAGGCAGCGTCCTCAGATACGCAGTATTTT.

The rearrangement links TRBV6-1 to TRBJ1-2; 8 nucleotides agree with TRBD1. Looked up from germline, CDR1 is MNHNS and CDR2 is SASEGT. This CDR3 has 15 amino acids. V trimming: 5 bases; J trimming: 5 bases; junction bases outside the gene matches: 10. CDR3 loop: CASSSGQGFLYGYTF. The DNA of the CDR3 is TGTGCCAGCAGTTCCGGACAGGGATTTTTGTATGGCTACACCTTC.

The rearrangement uses TRBV7-2 and TRBJ1-5; D unresolved. The CDR3 length is 13 residues. CDR1 is SGHTA and CDR2 is FQGNSA in the germline V gene. Trimming shortened V by 5 bases and J by 0 bases, and 5 bases separated the two germline ends. The CDR3 loop is CASSRFSNQPQHF. The CDR3 DNA follows: TGTGCCAGCAGCAGATTTAGCAATCAGCCCCAGCATTTT.

The chain recombines TRBV5-1 with TRBJ1-2, with 9 positions matching TRBD1. Germline trimming cut 0 bases from V and 2 bases from J; bases unmatched to any gene: 2. Germline V lookup: CDR1 SGHRS, CDR2 YFSETQ. There are 15 residues in the CDR3. CDR3 amino acids: CASSLVGTGNYGYTF. In DNA form, the CDR3 reads TGCGCCAGCAGCTTGGTCGGGACAGGGAACTATGGCTACACCTTC. Filled out from reference TRBV5-1 and TRBJ1-2, the complete variable domain reads KAGVTQTPRYLIKTRGQQVTLSCSPISGHRSVSWYQQTPGQGLQFLFEYFSETQRNKGNFPGRFSGRQFSNSRSEMNVSTLELGDSALYLCASSLVGTGNYGYTFGSGTRLTVV.

The chain carries TRBV6-5 and TRBJ1-1; 10 bases agree with TRBD1. The CDR3 has 16 amino acids. Germline V lookup: CDR1 MNHEY, CDR2 SVGAGI. Trimming took 0 bases from V and 1 from J; bases not matched to a gene: 2. DNA for the CDR3: TGTGCCAGCAGTTACTCGACAGGGGGCGGGAACACTGAAGCTTTCTTT. It codes for CASSYSTGGGNTEAFF.

V usage is TRBV5-1 and J usage is TRBJ2-3; 7 bases are a match to TRBD1. Per the germline V gene, CDR1 is SGHRS and CDR2 is YFSETQ. V was clipped by 3 bases and J by 0 bases; unmatched bases: 1. The CDR3 length is 14 residues. This chain's CDR3 is CASSSTGSTDTQYF. The CDR3 DNA sequence: TGCGCCAGCAGCTCGACAGGGAGCACAGATACGCAGTATTTT.

This clone was picked up one time. The rearrangement joins TRBV28 to TRBJ2-5; 7 bases match TRBD2. This CDR3 is 16 amino acids long. The V segment lost 10 bases and the J segment 4 bases; nucleotides outside the gene matches: 18. Germline CDR1 and CDR2: MDHEN and SYDVKM. Here the CDR3 reads CATWSWGTRGTETQYF. The CDR3 DNA reads as TGTGCCACGTGGAGCTGGGGAACGCGGGGGACAGAGACCCAGTACTTC.

This clone was detected only once. This rearrangement joins TRBV7-2 to TRBJ2-7, with D unresolved. The CDR3 is made up of 15 amino acids. V shed 2 bases and J shed 0 bases, with 11 bases lying between them. Germline V CDR1 and CDR2: SGHTA, FQGNSA. The CDR3 sequence: CASSLTQAPSYEQYF. The CDR3 DNA is TGTGCCAGCAGCTTAACCCAGGCCCCCTCCTACGAGCAGTACTTC.

The rearrangement links TRBV5-6 to TRBJ1-2; D is undetermined. The length of the CDR3 is 14 residues. Germline loops: CDR1 SGHDT, CDR2 YYEEEE. Trimming cost V 4 bases and J 2 bases, with 12 bases left between them. The DNA of the CDR3 is TGTGCCAGCAGCCTGGCGGCGGCGAACTATGGCTACACCTTC. It is translated as CASSLAAANYGYTF.

This clone was found a few times. The chain uses TRBV7-8 and TRBJ2-2; D unclear. This CDR3 region has 15 residues. Germline V gives CDR1 SGHVS, CDR2 FQNEAQ. V lost 5 bases and J 4 bases, leaving 14 bases between the germline ends. CDR3 amino acids: CASSVLRASTGELFF. The CDR3 DNA sequence: TGTGCCAGCAGCGTGCTCCGTGCCTCCACCGGGGAGCTGTTTTTT.

This clone has only a few counts. The J gene is TRBJ1-5, the V gene TRBV28; D gene uncertain. Germline lookup yields CDR1 MDHEN and CDR2 SYDVKM. V lost 3 bases and J 7 bases, leaving 16 bases between the germline ends. The CDR3 totals 15 residues. The CDR3 here is CASSFEWGGGQPQHF. CDR3 in DNA: TGTGCCAGCAGTTTTGAGTGGGGAGGAGGACAGCCCCAGCATTTT.

The rearrangement joins TRBV6-5 to TRBJ2-1, with TRBD2 matching over 11 bases. CDR1 MNHEY and CDR2 SVGAGI come from the germline V gene. This CDR3 region has 16 residues. The junction had 4 bases not matched to a gene; V was cut back by 0 bases and J by 6 bases. The CDR3 DNA follows: TGTGCCAGCAGTTACTCCTTTAGCGGGAGGGGCAATGAGCAGTTCTTC. Its protein is CASSYSFSGRGNEQFF.

This clone appeared once. The chain combines TRBV9 with TRBJ2-3; 8 bases are a match to TRBD1. In germline, CDR1 is SGDLS, CDR2 YYNGEE. The CDR3 loop spans 16 amino acids. Trimming removed 0 bases from V and 2 bases from J; junction bases left unmatched: 5. The CDR3 spells CASSVGTGQNTDTQYF. In DNA, the CDR3 is TGTGCCAGCAGCGTAGGGACAGGGCAAAACACAGATACGCAGTATTTT.

The V and J genes are TRBV4-2 and TRBJ1-4, with D hard to call. In germline, CDR1 is LGHNA, CDR2 YNFKEQ. V was trimmed by 3 bases and J by 6 bases, leaving 11 bases between them. The CDR3 loop spans 14 amino acids. CDR3 in amino acids: CASSQGSVDEKLFF. The DNA for the CDR3 is TGTGCCAGCAGCCAGGGATCCGTTGATGAAAAACTGTTTTTT.

This sequence joins TRBV10-3 and TRBJ2-1; D unclear. The V end was cut by 4 bases, the J end by 0 bases, with 10 bases between. Germline loops: CDR1 ENHRY, CDR2 SYGVKD. The CDR3 consists of 15 residues. CDR3 region: CAISAWGNSYNEQFF. The CDR3 nucleotides read TGTGCCATCAGTGCGTGGGGAAACTCCTACAATGAGCAGTTCTTC.

V gene TRBV28 combines with J gene TRBJ1-2, with 12 bases lining up with TRBD1. The length of the CDR3 is 18 residues. The germline V gene has CDR1 MDHEN and CDR2 SYDVKM. V trimming: 5 bases; J trimming: 4 bases; junction bases outside the gene matches: 14. CDR3 protein: CASSPISRDRGRIYGYTF. In DNA form, the CDR3 reads TGTGCCAGCAGTCCTATCTCCCGGGACAGGGGGCGAATCTATGGCTACACCTTC.

The rearrangement joins TRBV6-4 to TRBJ2-1, with 13 bases identical to TRBD2. CDR1 is MRHNA, CDR2 SNTAGT, per germline. V shed 6 bases and J 9 bases; nucleotides not matched to a gene: 8. This CDR3 comprises 15 residues. CDR3 bases: TGTGCCAGCAGCCTCGGACTAGCGGGAGCATTTGAGCAGTTCTTC. Its protein is CASSLGLAGAFEQFF.

The rearrangement joins TRBV19 to TRBJ2-7; 11 bases are a match to TRBD2. V shed 4 bases, J shed 5 bases, and the junction held 7 bases outside the gene matches. CDR1 LNHDA and CDR2 SQIVND come from the germline V gene (reference sequence). The CDR3 has 15 amino acids. The CDR3 reads CASSKLAGAPDEQYF. CDR3 sequence (DNA): TGTGCCAGTAGTAAACTAGCGGGAGCTCCTGACGAGCAGTACTTC.

Comments on this clone: This likely came from a read error, as a far larger clone is one base away. This chain links TRBV4-2 with TRBJ2-7, with D perhaps matching TRBD2 (6 bases). This CDR3 is built from 15 residues. CDR1 LGHNA and CDR2 YNFKEQ come from the germline V gene. V dropped 2 bases and J dropped 0 bases, with 11 bases sitting between them. The CDR3 DNA reads TGTGCCAGCAGCCAAACCCGGGGGAGCTCCTACGAGCAGTACTTC. This gives the protein CASSQTRGSSYEQYF.

The sample holds a few counts of this clone. This chain joins TRBV7-9 and TRBJ1-1; possible D gene TRBD1, 5 bases. Germline CDR1 and CDR2: SEHNR and FQNEAQ (reference sequence). The V gene lost 4 bases and the J gene lost 1 base, with 10 bases spanning the gap. This CDR3 comprises 14 residues. CDR3 loop: CASSSPTENTEAFF. DNA of the CDR3: TGTGCCAGCAGCTCACCGACAGAGAACACTGAAGCTTTCTTT.